This T cell receptor (beta chain) comes out of a study of CD8 T cells in ankylosing spondylitis. Per germline, CDR1 SGHAT and CDR2 FQNNGV. V was pared by 5 bases and J by 0 bases, with 9 bases of the junction left unmatched. This CDR3 contains 18 residues. Study-level findings and limits: What seemed typical of ankylosing spondylitis blood was a TCR beta motif built from roughly 8 highly homologous variants. According to the report, clones linked to the disease were significantly enriched in matched synovial fluid samples taken from ankylosing spondylitis patients. Before this, some motif variants had been reported in reactive arthritis synovial fluid and blood.

A single record per CDR3 protein comes from TCRdb applying MiXCR to the 5' RACE reads. This sample has fewer than 750,000 distinct CDR3 sequences; about 20% occur once, and the top ten carry around 19%. This clonotype was picked up a small number of times. The antigen remains undetermined. The sequenced sample was blood, either unsorted or a sorted T cell fraction (not recorded which). The TCR originated in a male donor with ankylosing spondylitis. This chain uses TRBV11-2 with TRBJ2-6; 8 bases align to TRBD1. The CDR3 nucleotides read TGTGCCAGCAGCCCCCAGGGGGCTCTCAGCTCTGGGGCCAACGTCCTGACTTTC. As protein: CASSPQGALSSGANVLTF.